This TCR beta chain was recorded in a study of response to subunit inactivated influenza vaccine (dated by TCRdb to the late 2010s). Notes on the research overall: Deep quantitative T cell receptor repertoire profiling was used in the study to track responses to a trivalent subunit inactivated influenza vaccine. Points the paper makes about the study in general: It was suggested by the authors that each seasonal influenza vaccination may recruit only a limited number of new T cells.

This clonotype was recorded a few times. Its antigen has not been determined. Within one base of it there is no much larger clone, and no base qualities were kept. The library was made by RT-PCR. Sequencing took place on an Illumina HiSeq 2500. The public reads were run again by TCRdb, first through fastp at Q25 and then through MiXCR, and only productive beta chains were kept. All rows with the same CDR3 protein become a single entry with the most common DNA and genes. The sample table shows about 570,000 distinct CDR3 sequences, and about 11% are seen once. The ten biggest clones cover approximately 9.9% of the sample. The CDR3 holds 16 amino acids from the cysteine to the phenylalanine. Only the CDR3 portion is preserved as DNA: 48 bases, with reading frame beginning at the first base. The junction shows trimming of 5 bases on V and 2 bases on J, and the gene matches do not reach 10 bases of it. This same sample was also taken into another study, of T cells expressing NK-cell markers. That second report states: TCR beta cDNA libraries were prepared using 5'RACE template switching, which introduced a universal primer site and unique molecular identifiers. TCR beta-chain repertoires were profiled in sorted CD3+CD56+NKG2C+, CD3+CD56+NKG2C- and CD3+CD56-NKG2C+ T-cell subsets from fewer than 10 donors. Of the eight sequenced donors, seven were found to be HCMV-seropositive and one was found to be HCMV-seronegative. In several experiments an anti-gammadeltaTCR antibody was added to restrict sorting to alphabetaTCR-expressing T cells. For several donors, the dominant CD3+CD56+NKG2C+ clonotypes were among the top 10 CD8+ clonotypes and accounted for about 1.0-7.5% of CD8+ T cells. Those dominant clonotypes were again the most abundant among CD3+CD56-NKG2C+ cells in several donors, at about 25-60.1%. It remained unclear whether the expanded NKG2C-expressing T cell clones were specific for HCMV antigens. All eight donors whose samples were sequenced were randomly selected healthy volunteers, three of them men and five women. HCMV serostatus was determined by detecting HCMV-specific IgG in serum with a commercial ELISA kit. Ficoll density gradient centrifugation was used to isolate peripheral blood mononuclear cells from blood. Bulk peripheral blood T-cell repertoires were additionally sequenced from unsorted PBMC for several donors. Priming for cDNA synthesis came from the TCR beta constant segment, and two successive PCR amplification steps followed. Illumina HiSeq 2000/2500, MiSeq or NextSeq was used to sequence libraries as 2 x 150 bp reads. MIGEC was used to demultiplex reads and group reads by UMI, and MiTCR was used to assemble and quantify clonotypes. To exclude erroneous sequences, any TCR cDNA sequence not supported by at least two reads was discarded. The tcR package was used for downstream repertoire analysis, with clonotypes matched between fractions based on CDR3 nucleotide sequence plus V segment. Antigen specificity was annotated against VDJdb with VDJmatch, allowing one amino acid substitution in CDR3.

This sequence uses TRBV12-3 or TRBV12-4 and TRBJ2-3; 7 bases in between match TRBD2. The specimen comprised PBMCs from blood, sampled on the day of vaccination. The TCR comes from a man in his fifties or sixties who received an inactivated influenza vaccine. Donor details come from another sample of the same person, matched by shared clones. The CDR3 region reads CASSPRLAQTTDTQYF. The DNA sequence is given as TGTGCCAGCAGTCCCAGACTAGCTCAAACCACAGATACGCAGTATTTT.